The 26 T cell receptor beta chains below were found in one sample sequenced in a study of cytomegalovirus exposure and HLA in healthy donors. The assay was immunoSEQ multiplex PCR, and TCRdb's table has in-frame clones only and misses some. The data hold 60,000 to 65,000 clones, with almost 97% observed a single time. Input material: PBMCs. Receptors were obtained from a woman under 30 in good health and CMV-seronegative.

The rearrangement joins TRBV25-1 to TRBJ1-2; TRBD1 is a possible D gene (5 bases). Germline assignment: CDR1 MGHDK and CDR2 SYGVNS. V shed 6 bases and J shed 4 bases, with 6 bases lying between them. The CDR3 length is 11 residues. CDR3 DNA: TGTGCCAGCAGCGGGGGCTATGGCTACACCTTC. Amino acid sequence: CASSGGYGYTF.

This chain uses TRBV6-1 with TRBJ1-4; D perhaps matches TRBD1 (6 bases). The germline V gene has CDR1 MNHNS and CDR2 SASEGT. This CDR3 region has 17 residues. Trimming took 0 bases from V and 3 from J, leaving 14 bases between them. The CDR3 bases are TGTGCCAGCAGTGAAGCAACAGGGTTAGGGGCTAATGAAAAACTGTTTTTT. This gives the protein CASSEATGLGANEKLFF.

The genes are TRBV12-5 and TRBJ2-2, with a weak D call TRBD2 (7 bases). The CDR3 has 15 amino acids. The germline gives CDR1 LGHNT, CDR2 FRNRAP. The ends were cut back, 7 bases at V and 4 bases at J, with 16 bases in the middle. The CDR3 nucleotides are TGTGCTAGTGCCACCGGGGGGCCAGGCACCGGGGAGCTGTTTTTT. Amino acid sequence: CASATGGPGTGELFF.

The rearrangement joins TRBV14 to TRBJ2-3; possibly TRBD1 for D (6 bases). The CDR3 is 14 amino acids. Germline loops: CDR1 SGHDN, CDR2 FVKESK. The ends were cut back, 0 bases at V and 6 bases at J, with 10 bases in the middle. CDR3 sequence: CASSQDGQGDTQYF. Here the CDR3 DNA reads TGTGCCAGCAGCCAAGATGGTCAGGGGGATACGCAGTATTTT. The full variable domain, its missing parts supplied by reference TRBV14 and TRBJ2-3, is EAGVTQFPSHSVIEKGQTVTLRCDPISGHDNLYWYRRVMGKEIKFLLHFVKESKQDESGMPNNRFLAERTGGTYSTLKVQPAELEDSGVYFCASSQDGQGDTQYFGPGTRLTVL.

The CDR3 bases are TGTGCCAGCTCAGCCCGGGACAGCCCGTCCTACGAGCAGTACTTC. Protein sequence: CASSARDSPSYEQYF. The J gene is TRBJ2-7, the V gene TRBV18; 7 bases line up with TRBD1. Per the germline V gene, CDR1 is KGHSH and CDR2 is LQKENI. V was pared by 5 bases and J by 1 base, with 8 bases of the junction left unmatched. CDR3 size: 15 residues.

This chain links TRBV9 with TRBJ2-6; TRBD1 agrees at 7 bases. Germline loops: CDR1 SGDLS, CDR2 YYNGEE. The CDR3 sequence is 14 residues long. Germline trimming cut 3 bases from V and 3 bases from J; bases unmatched to any gene: 0. CDR3 DNA sequence: TGTGCCAGCAGCGACAGGGGTGGGGCCAACGTCCTGACTTTC. Protein sequence: CASSDRGGANVLTF.

This chain uses TRBV5-4 with TRBJ2-3; D not resolved. V was trimmed by 4 bases and J by 5 bases, leaving 5 bases between them. The CDR3 loop spans 11 amino acids. CDR1 is SGHNT and CDR2 is YYREEE in the germline V gene (reference sequence). CDR3 residues: CASSLGDTQYF. DNA for the CDR3: TGTGCCAGCAGCCTCGGAGATACGCAGTATTTT.

The J gene is TRBJ2-2, the V gene TRBV5-1; 15 nucleotides line up with TRBD2. The CDR3 has 17 residues. Trimming took 4 bases from V and 4 from J; bases not matched to a gene: 5. Germline lookup yields CDR1 SGHRS and CDR2 YFSETQ. CDR3 residues: CASSTGLAGGVTGELFF. In DNA form, the CDR3 reads TGCGCCAGCAGCACAGGACTAGCGGGAGGGGTCACCGGGGAGCTGTTTTTT.

This clone turned up a few times. This sequence joins TRBV5-6 and TRBJ1-2, with 10 bases fitting TRBD1. Germline values: CDR1 SGHDT, CDR2 YYEEEE. The CDR3 is 14 residues long. The trim removed 0 bases at V and 4 bases at J, leaving 0 bases unmatched. CDR3 in DNA: TGTGCCAGCAGCTTGGGACAGGGGGCCTATGGCTACACCTTC. Translating gives CASSLGQGAYGYTF. Using reference TRBV5-6 and TRBJ1-2 for the parts outside the CDR3, the full variable domain is DAGVTQSPTHLIKTRGQQVTLRCSPKSGHDTVSWYQQALGQGPQFIFQYYEEEERQRGNFPDRFSGHQFPNYSSELNVNALLLGDSALYLCASSLGQGAYGYTFGSGTRLTVV.

This chain joins TRBV30 and TRBJ1-1; D unclear. This CDR3 spans 13 amino acids. CDR1 and CDR2 from the germline V gene are GTSNPN and SVGIG (reference sequence). Between the trimmed V and J ends, which lost 0 bases and 5 bases, there was a span of 10 bases. The CDR3 loop reads CAWSVLAVTEAFF. The CDR3 DNA reads as TGTGCCTGGAGTGTATTAGCTGTAACTGAAGCTTTCTTT.

The chain joins TRBV28 to TRBJ1-2, with TRBD1 matching over 8 bases. The V gene's germline CDR1 is MDHEN and CDR2 SYDVKM. The CDR3 covers 14 residues. V gave up 2 bases and J gave up 6 bases; unmatched junction bases: 5. The DNA of the CDR3 is TGTGCCAGCAGTTTACCGGACAGGGAGGATGGCTACACCTTC. It yields the protein CASSLPDREDGYTF.

The genes are TRBV28 and TRBJ1-2, with D possibly matching TRBD1 (6 bases). Germline CDR1 reads MDHEN; CDR2 reads SYDVKM. V was clipped by 1 base and J by 6 bases, with 12 bases between them. This CDR3 is built from 14 residues. As DNA, the CDR3 is TGTGCCAGCAGTTTATCGGACAGAAGGGATGGCTACACCTTC. Its protein is CASSLSDRRDGYTF.

The chain recombines TRBV28 with TRBJ1-5; 8 bases agree with TRBD1. CDR1 and CDR2 from the germline V gene are MDHEN and SYDVKM. The CDR3 consists of 16 residues. The J segment lost 3 bases and the V segment lost 4 bases, leaving 8 bases of the junction unmatched. CDR3 coding DNA: TGTGCCAGCAGTTCCGGACAGGGCCGATTCAATCAGCCCCAGCATTTT. This translates into CASSSGQGRFNQPQHF. Drawing the rest from reference TRBV28 and TRBJ1-5, the complete variable domain is DVKVTQSSRYLVKRTGEKVFLECVQDMDHENMFWYRQDPGLGLRLIYFSYDVKMKEKGDIPEGYSVSREKKERFSLILESASTNQTSMYLCASSSGQGRFNQPQHFGDGTRLSIL.

The rearrangement links TRBV28 to TRBJ1-2; TRBD1 is a possible D gene (5 bases). The CDR3 contains 13 residues. Trimming shortened V by 3 bases and J by 2 bases, and 7 bases separated the two germline ends. Per the germline V gene, CDR1 is MDHEN and CDR2 is SYDVKM. The CDR3 region has the DNA TGTGCCAGCAGTTTGGGGCAGAACTATGGCTACACCTTC. Amino acid sequence: CASSLGQNYGYTF.

The CDR3 loop reads CAIRTGGMGYTF. CDR3 in DNA: TGTGCCATCAGGACAGGGGGTATGGGCTACACCTTC. The gene calls are TRBV10-3 and TRBJ1-2; 9 bases are shared with TRBD1. The CDR3 length is 12 residues. Germline lookup yields CDR1 ENHRY and CDR2 SYGVKD. V was pared by 6 bases and J by 8 bases, with 4 bases of the junction left unmatched.

This chain joins TRBV28 and TRBJ2-3; tentatively, D is TRBD2 (6 bases). Germline lookup yields CDR1 MDHEN and CDR2 SYDVKM. The CDR3 sequence is 15 residues long. The V gene lost 10 bases and the J gene lost 5 bases, with 22 bases spanning the gap. CDR3 sequence: CATQPQLASRDTQYF. The CDR3 DNA follows: TGTGCCACCCAACCCCAACTAGCTTCCCGAGATACGCAGTATTTT.

The J gene is TRBJ1-1, the V gene TRBV29-1; D unclear. CDR1 is SQVTM and CDR2 is ANQGSEA in the germline V gene. The CDR3 sequence is 10 residues long. Trimming took off 7 bases at V and 1 base at J, with 4 bases between the two ends. CDR3 protein: CSGQNTEAFF. The CDR3, as DNA: TGCAGCGGACAGAACACTGAAGCTTTCTTT.

The chain carries TRBV6-1 and TRBJ2-1, with a weak D call TRBD1 (5 bases). V was trimmed by 4 bases and J by 6 bases, leaving 10 bases between them. Germline loops: CDR1 MNHNS, CDR2 SASEGT. The CDR3 has 13 residues. For the CDR3, the DNA is TGTGCCAGCAGTGTAGGACAACGCAATGAGCAGTTCTTC. This codes for CASSVGQRNEQFF.

V and J are TRBV5-6 and TRBJ2-3, with a tentative D call TRBD2 (6 bases). V lost 4 bases and J 0 bases, leaving 9 bases between the germline ends. Looked up from germline, CDR1 is SGHDT and CDR2 is YYEEEE. The CDR3 consists of 14 residues. CDR3 bases: TGTGCCAGCAGCGACAGCGGGAGCACAGATACGCAGTATTTT. Its protein product is CASSDSGSTDTQYF.

This chain joins TRBV28 and TRBJ2-7, with 7 positions matching TRBD1. CDR1 and CDR2 from the germline V gene are MDHEN and SYDVKM. The V segment lost 9 bases and the J segment 3 bases; nucleotides outside the gene matches: 8. CDR3 length: 13 residues. The CDR3 sequence is CASEHRQGYEQYF. The CDR3 nucleotides are TGTGCCAGTGAGCACCGACAGGGCTACGAGCAGTACTTC.

V and J are TRBV4-1 and TRBJ2-3, with 8 bases aligning to TRBD1. With 4 bases clipped from V and 2 bases from J, the junction kept 5 bases outside the gene matches. CDR1 is MGHRA and CDR2 is YSYEKL in the germline V gene. The CDR3 contains 15 residues. CDR3 sequence reads: CASSPRQGSTDTQYF. The CDR3 DNA reads TGCGCCAGCAGCCCGCGACAGGGGTCCACAGATACGCAGTATTTT.

V usage is TRBV27 and J usage is TRBJ2-1; D may be TRBD2 (5 bases). This CDR3 is 11 amino acids long. V lost 8 bases and J lost 4, with 6 bases in between. Germline CDR1 reads MNHEY; CDR2 reads SMNVEV (reference sequence). Here the CDR3 DNA reads TGTGCCAGCGGACTGTACAATGAGCAGTTCTTC. Its translation: CASGLYNEQFF.

This chain joins TRBV4-3 and TRBJ2-1, with TRBD2 matching 10 bases. J gave up 3 bases and V 2 bases, and 1 base lay outside the gene matches. The V gene's germline CDR1 is LGHNA and CDR2 YSLEER. This CDR3 comprises 15 residues. For the CDR3, the DNA is TGCGCCAGCAGCCAACTAGCGGGGGACTACAATGAGCAGTTCTTC. Protein product: CASSQLAGDYNEQFF.

The chain carries TRBV18 and TRBJ2-1; 10 bases are a match to TRBD2. The trim removed 2 bases at V and 10 bases at J, leaving 11 bases unmatched. The CDR3 runs to 16 residues. From germline, CDR1 is KGHSH and CDR2 LQKENI. CDR3 amino acids: CASSPRLAGSPEEQFF. CDR3 sequence (DNA): TGTGCCAGCTCACCAAGACTAGCGGGCTCTCCTGAGGAGCAGTTCTTC.

V gene TRBV4-3 combines with J gene TRBJ2-5; 9 positions agree with TRBD1. The ends lost 3 bases at V and 5 bases at J; junction bases unmatched: 7. The germline V gene has CDR1 LGHNA and CDR2 YSLEER. This CDR3 region has 15 residues. The CDR3 DNA sequence: TGCGCCAGCAGCCAGAGGGACAGGGAAGGGGAGACCCAGTACTTC. This sequence encodes CASSQRDREGETQYF.

V is TRBV4-1 and J is TRBJ2-5; tentatively, D is TRBD2 (6 bases). Trimming left V 0 bases short and J 2 bases short, with 16 bases between. This CDR3 is built from 17 residues. From germline, CDR1 is MGHRA and CDR2 YSYEKL. The CDR3 spells CASSQDWAGRLQETQYF. CDR3 DNA sequence: TGCGCCAGCAGCCAAGATTGGGCGGGACGACTACAAGAGACCCAGTACTTC.